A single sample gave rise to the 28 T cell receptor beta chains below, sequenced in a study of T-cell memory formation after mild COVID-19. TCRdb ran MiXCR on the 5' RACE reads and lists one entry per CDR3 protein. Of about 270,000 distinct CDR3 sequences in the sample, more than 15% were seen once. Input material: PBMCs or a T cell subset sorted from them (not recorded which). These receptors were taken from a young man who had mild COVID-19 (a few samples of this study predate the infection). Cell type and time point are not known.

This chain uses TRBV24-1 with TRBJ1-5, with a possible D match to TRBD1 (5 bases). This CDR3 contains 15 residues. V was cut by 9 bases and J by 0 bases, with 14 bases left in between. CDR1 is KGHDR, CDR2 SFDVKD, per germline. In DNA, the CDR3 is TGTGCCACCCCTAGAAGGGGAAATAGCAATCAGCCCCAGCATTTT. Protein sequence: CATPRRGNSNQPQHF.

The DNA for the CDR3 is TGTGCCAGCAGCCCCCTGGGGGGATCCAACTCCTACGAGCAGTACGTC. As protein: CASSPLGGSNSYEQYV. The V call is TRBV14, the J call TRBJ2-7; the D gene is possibly TRBD2 (6 bases). Trimming removed 4 bases from V and 0 bases from J, with 16 bases in between. The CDR3 covers 16 residues. Germline V lookup: CDR1 SGHDN, CDR2 FVKESK.

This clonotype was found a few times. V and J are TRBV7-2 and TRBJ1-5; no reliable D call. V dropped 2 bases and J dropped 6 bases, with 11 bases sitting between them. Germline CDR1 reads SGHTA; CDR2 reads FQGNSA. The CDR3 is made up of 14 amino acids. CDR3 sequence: CASSLSGWSQPQHF. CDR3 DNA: TGTGCCAGCAGCTTATCGGGGTGGAGTCAGCCCCAGCATTTT.

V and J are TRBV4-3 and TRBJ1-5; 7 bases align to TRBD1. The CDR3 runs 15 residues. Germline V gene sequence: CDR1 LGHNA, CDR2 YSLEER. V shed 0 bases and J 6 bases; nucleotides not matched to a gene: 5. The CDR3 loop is CASSQDPAGGQPQHF. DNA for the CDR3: TGCGCCAGCAGCCAAGATCCGGCAGGGGGTCAGCCCCAGCATTTT.

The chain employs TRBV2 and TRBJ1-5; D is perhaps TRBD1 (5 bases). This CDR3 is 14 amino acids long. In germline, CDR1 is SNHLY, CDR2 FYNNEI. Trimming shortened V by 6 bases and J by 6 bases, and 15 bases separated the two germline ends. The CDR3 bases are TGTGCCAGCAGCGCTGGCCCCCAGGGTCAGCCCCAGCATTTT. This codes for CASSAGPQGQPQHF.

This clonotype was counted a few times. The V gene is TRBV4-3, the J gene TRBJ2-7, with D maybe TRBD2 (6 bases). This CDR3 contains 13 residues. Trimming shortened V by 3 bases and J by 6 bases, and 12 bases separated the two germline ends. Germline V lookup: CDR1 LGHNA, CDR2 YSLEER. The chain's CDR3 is CASSHSTSSEQYV. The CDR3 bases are TGCGCCAGCAGCCACTCGACTAGTTCCGAGCAGTACGTC.

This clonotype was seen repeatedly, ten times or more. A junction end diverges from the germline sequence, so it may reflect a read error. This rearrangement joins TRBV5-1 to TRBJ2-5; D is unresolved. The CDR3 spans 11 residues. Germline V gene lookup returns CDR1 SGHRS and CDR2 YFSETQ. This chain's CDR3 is CASSVQETQYF. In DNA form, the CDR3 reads TGTGCCAGCAGTGTACAAGAGACCCAGTACTTC.

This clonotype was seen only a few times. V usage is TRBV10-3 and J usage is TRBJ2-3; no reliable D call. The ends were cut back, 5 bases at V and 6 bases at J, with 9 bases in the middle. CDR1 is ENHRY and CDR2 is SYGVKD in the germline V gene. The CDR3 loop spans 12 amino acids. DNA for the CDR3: TGTGCCATCAGTAACTCACTCGATACGCAGTATTTT. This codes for CAISNSLDTQYF.

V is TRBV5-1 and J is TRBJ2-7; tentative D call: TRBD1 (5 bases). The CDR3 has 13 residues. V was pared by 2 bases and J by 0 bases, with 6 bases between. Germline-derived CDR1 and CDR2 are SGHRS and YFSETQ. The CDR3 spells CASSFGASYEQYV. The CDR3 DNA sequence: TGCGCCAGCAGCTTTGGGGCCTCCTACGAGCAGTACGTC.

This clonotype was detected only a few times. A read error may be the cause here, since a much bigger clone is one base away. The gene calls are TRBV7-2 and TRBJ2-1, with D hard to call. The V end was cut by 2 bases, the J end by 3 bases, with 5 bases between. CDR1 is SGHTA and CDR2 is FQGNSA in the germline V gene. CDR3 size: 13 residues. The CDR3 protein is CASSLYSYNEQFF. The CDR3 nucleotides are TGTGCCAGCAGCTTATACAGCTACAATGAGCAGTTCTTC.

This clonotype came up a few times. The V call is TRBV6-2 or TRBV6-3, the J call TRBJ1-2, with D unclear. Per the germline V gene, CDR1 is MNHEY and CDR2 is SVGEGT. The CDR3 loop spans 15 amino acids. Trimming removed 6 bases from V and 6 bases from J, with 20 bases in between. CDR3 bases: TGTGCCAGCAGCCCGCGGGGTGACGGGAAGAATGGCTACACCTTC. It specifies CASSPRGDGKNGYTF.

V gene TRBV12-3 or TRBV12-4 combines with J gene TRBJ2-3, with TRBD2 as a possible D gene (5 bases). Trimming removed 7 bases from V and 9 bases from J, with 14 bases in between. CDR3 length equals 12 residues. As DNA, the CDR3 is TGTGCCAGCACCACGCGGAGAGGGACGCAGTATTTT. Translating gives CASTTRRGTQYF.

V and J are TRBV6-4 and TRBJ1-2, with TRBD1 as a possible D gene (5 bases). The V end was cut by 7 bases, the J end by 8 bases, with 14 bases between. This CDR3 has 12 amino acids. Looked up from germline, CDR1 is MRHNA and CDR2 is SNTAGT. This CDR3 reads CASTDQGGGYTF. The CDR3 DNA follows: TGTGCCAGCACGGACCAGGGCGGAGGCTACACCTTC.

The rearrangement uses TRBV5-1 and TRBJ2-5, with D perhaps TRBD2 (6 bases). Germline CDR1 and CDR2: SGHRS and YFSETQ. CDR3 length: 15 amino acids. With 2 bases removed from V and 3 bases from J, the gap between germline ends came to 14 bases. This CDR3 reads CASSLLPGVKETQYF. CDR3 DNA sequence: TGCGCCAGCAGCTTACTTCCGGGAGTCAAAGAGACCCAGTACTTC.

The CDR3 coding sequence is TGCGCCAGCAGCCGAACCGGGACAGAGTACGAGCAGTACTTC. Residues: CASSRTGTEYEQYF. This chain joins TRBV4-1 and TRBJ2-7, with TRBD1 matching 7 bases. V shed 4 bases and J 4 bases; nucleotides not matched to a gene: 7. Per germline, CDR1 MGHRA and CDR2 YSYEKL. This CDR3 is 14 amino acids long.

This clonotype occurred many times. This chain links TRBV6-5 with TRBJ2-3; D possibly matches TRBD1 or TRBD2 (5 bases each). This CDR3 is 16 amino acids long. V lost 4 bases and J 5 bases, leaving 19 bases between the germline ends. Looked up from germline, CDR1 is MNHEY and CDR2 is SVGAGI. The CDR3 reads CASSSVMGTDQDTQYF. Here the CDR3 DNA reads TGTGCCAGCAGTTCCGTCATGGGGACGGACCAAGATACGCAGTATTTT.

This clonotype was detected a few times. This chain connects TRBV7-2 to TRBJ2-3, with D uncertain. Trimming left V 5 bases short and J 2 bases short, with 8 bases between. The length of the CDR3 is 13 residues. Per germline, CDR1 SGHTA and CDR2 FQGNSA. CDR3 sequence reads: CASSLKYTDTQYF. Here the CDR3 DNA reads TGTGCCAGCAGCCTCAAATACACAGATACGCAGTATTTT.

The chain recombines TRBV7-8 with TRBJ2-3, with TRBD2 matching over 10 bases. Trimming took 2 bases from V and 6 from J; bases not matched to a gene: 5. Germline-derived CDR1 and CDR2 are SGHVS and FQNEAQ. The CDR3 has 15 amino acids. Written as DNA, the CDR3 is TGTGCCAGCAGCTTAAGCGGGGGGGTAGTGGATACGCAGTATTTT. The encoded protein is CASSLSGGVVDTQYF.

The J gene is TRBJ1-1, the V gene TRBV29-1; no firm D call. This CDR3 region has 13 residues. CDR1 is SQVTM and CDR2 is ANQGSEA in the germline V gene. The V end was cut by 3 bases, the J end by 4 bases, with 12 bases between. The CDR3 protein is CSVEREGGTEAFF. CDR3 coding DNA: TGCAGCGTTGAGAGGGAGGGAGGCACTGAAGCTTTCTTT. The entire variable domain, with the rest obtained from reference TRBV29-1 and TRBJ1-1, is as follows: SAVISQKPSRDICQRGTSLTIQCQVDSQVTMMFWYRQQPGQSLTLIATANQGSEATYESGFVIDKFPISRPNLTFSTLTVSNMSPEDSSIYLCSVEREGGTEAFFGQGTRLTVV.

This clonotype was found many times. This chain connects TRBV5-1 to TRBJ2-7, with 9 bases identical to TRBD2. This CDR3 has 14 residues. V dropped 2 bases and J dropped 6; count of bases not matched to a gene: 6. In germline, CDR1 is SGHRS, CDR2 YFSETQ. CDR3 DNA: TGCGCCAGCAGCTTTTCCCAAGCGGGGGGCGAGCAGTACTTC. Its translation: CASSFSQAGGEQYF.

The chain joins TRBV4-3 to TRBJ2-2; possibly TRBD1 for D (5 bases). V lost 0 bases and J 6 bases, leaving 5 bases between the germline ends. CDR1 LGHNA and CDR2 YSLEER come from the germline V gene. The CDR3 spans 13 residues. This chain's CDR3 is CASSQEQAGELFF. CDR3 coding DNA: TGCGCCAGCAGCCAAGAACAGGCCGGGGAGCTGTTTTTT.

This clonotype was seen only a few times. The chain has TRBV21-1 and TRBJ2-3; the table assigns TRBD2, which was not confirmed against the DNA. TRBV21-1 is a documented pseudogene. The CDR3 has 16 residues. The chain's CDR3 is CASSVSPHRITDTQYF. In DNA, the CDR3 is TGTGCCAGCAGTGTTAGTCCCCACAGAATCACAGATACGCAGTATTTT.

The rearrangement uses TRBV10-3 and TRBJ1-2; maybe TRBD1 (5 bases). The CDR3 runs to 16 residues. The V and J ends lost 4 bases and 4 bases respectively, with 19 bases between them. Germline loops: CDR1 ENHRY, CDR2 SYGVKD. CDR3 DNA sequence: TGTGCCATCAGTGCGGGGACCCTCCTACTTTCCTATGGCTACACCTTC. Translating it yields CAISAGTLLLSYGYTF.

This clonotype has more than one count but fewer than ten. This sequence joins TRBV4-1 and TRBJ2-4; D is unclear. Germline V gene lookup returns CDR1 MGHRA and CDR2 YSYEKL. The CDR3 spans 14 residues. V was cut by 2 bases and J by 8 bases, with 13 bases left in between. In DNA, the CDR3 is TGCGCCAGCAGCCAAACCCACCTTAGAGACATTCAGTACTTC. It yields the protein CASSQTHLRDIQYF.

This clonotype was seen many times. The CDR3 sequence: CASSEGQFSNQPQHF. The DNA of the CDR3 is TGTGCCAGCAGCGAGGGACAGTTTAGCAATCAGCCCCAGCATTTT. The V call is TRBV9, the J call TRBJ1-5; 7 bases match TRBD1. V dropped 3 bases and J dropped 0; count of bases not matched to a gene: 3. Germline values: CDR1 SGDLS, CDR2 YYNGEE. CDR3 length equals 15 residues.

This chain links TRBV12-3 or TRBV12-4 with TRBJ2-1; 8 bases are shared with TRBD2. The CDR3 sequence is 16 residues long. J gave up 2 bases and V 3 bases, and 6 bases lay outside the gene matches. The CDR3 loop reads CASSLGLGHAYNEQFF. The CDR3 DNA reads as TGTGCCAGCAGTTTGGGACTAGGTCACGCCTACAATGAGCAGTTCTTC.

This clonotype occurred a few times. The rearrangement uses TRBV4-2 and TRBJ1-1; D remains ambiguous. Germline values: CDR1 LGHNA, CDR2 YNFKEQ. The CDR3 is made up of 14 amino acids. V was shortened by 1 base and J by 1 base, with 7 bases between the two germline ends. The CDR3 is CASSQVDENTEAFF. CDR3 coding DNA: TGTGCCAGCAGCCAAGTAGACGAGAACACTGAAGCTTTCTTT.

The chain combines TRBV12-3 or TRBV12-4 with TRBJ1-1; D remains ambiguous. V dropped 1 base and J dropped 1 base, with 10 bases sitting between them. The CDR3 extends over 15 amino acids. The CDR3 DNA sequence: TGTGCCAGCAGTTTAGTCTACAGTCGGAACACTGAAGCTTTCTTT. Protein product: CASSLVYSRNTEAFF.